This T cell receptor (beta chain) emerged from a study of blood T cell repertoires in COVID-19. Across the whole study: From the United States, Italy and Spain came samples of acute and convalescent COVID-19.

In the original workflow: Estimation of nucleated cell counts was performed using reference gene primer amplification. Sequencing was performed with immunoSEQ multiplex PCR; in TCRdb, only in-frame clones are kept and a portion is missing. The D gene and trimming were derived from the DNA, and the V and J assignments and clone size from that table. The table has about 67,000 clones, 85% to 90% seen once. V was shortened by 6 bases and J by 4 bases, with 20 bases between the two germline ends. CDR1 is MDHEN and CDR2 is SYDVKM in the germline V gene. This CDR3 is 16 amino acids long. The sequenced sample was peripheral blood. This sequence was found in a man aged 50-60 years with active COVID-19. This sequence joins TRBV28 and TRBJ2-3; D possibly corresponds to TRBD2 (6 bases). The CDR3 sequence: CASRPLRAGFSDTQYF. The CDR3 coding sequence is TGTGCCAGCAGACCCCTTAGAGCGGGCTTCTCAGATACGCAGTATTTT.